A single sample is the source of the 22 T cell receptor beta chains below, sequenced in a study of blood T cell repertoires in COVID-19. Libraries were prepared by immunoSEQ multiplex PCR; TCRdb keeps only in-frame clonotypes and omits some of them. The profile shows approximately 64,000 clones, more than 70% of them singletons. Sequenced: PBMCs or T cells enriched from blood (not recorded which). These TCRs come from a woman aged 35 to 49 who had recovered from COVID-19.

The J gene is TRBJ1-1, the V gene TRBV7-8; D uncertain. From germline, CDR1 is SGHVS and CDR2 FQNEAQ. V was trimmed by 3 bases and J by 3 bases, leaving 8 bases between them. CDR3 length: 13 residues. Here the CDR3 DNA reads TGTGCCAGCAGCTTTTACGGGGACACTGAAGCTTTCTTT. This codes for CASSFYGDTEAFF.

This rearrangement joins TRBV6-5 to TRBJ1-4, with TRBD1 identical over 7 bases. Per germline, CDR1 MNHEY and CDR2 SVGAGI. The CDR3 consists of 14 residues. V dropped 5 bases and J dropped 7; count of bases not matched to a gene: 7. CDR3 region: CASSRDRVGEKLFF. The CDR3 DNA follows: TGTGCCAGCAGTCGAGACAGGGTCGGTGAAAAACTGTTTTTT.

The V gene is TRBV27, the J gene TRBJ2-1; 10 bases line up with TRBD2. Per germline, CDR1 MNHEY and CDR2 SMNVEV (reference sequence). The CDR3 contains 16 residues. The V gene end was trimmed by 5 bases and the J gene end by 2 bases; junction bases not matched to a gene: 6. The chain's CDR3 is CASSPPSGGAYNEQFF. CDR3 bases: TGTGCCAGCAGTCCGCCTAGCGGGGGTGCCTACAATGAGCAGTTCTTC.

The chain employs TRBV21-1 and TRBJ1-6; the D call of TRBD1 is as the table states it, not checked on the DNA. TRBV21-1 is tagged as a pseudogene. The CDR3 is 19 amino acids. CDR3 nucleotides: TGTGCCAGCAGCAAAGGGGGTAGACAGGGCCTTTCGTGGAATTCACCCCTCCACTTT. Residues: CASSKGGRQGLSWNSPLHF.

The chain combines TRBV12-5 with TRBJ2-1; maybe TRBD1 (5 bases). Between the trimmed V and J ends, which lost 6 bases and 4 bases, there was a span of 10 bases. Germline V gene data show CDR1 as LGHNT and CDR2 as FRNRAP. This CDR3 is built from 13 residues. The chain's CDR3 is CASGTDSYNEQFF. CDR3 DNA sequence: TGTGCTAGTGGGACCGACAGTTACAATGAGCAGTTCTTC.

In the case of this clone: One end of the junction does not line up with germline, which may come from a read error. The DNA for the CDR3 is TGCGCCAGCAGAGAGTCGAGCGAAGCTTTCTTT. Its translation is CASRESSEAFF. The J gene is TRBJ1-1, the V gene TRBV10-1; D ambiguous. The CDR3 totals 11 residues. Germline V gene data show CDR1 as WNHNN and CDR2 as SYGVQD (reference sequence).

The rearrangement links TRBV5-1 to TRBJ2-7; maybe TRBD1 (6 bases). V dropped 4 bases and J dropped 0 bases, with 17 bases sitting between them. This CDR3 is 16 amino acids long. Germline assignment: CDR1 SGHRS and CDR2 YFSETQ. The CDR3 coding sequence is TGCGCCAGCAGCCTACGACAGGTATCAGCCTCCTACGAGCAGTACTTC. As protein: CASSLRQVSASYEQYF.

This chain links TRBV15 with TRBJ2-7, with 7 bases matching TRBD2. CDR3 length equals 13 residues. Germline V gives CDR1 LNHNV, CDR2 YYDKDF (reference sequence). V was pared by 4 bases and J by 5 bases, with 5 bases of the junction left unmatched. The CDR3 bases are TGTGCCACCAGCACCGGGAGCGGGGACGAGCAGTACTTC. Amino acid sequence: CATSTGSGDEQYF.

The rearrangement joins TRBV5-1 to TRBJ2-2; D perhaps matches TRBD1 (5 bases). V shed 0 bases and J shed 0 bases, with 9 bases lying between them. Looked up from germline, CDR1 is SGHRS and CDR2 is YFSETQ. The CDR3 has 16 residues. CDR3 bases: TGCGCCAGCAGCTTGGAGGGGATTACGAACACCGGGGAGCTGTTTTTT. Amino acid sequence: CASSLEGITNTGELFF.

This chain joins TRBV4-1 and TRBJ2-7, with D maybe TRBD1 (5 bases). The germline V gene encodes CDR1 MGHRA and CDR2 YSYEKL. This CDR3 spans 14 amino acids. The V end lost 1 base, the J end lost 2 bases, and 9 bases lay between the germline ends. The CDR3 protein is CASSQGIRAYEQYF. The CDR3 DNA follows: TGCGCCAGCAGCCAAGGGATCAGGGCCTACGAGCAGTACTTC.

This chain joins TRBV19 and TRBJ1-1; 10 bases line up with TRBD1. This CDR3 region has 14 residues. Germline CDR1 and CDR2: LNHDA and SQIVND (reference sequence). With V trimmed by 6 bases and J by 2 bases, 3 bases remained unmatched. CDR3 amino acids: CASRTTGGNTEAFF. CDR3 DNA: TGTGCCAGTAGGACGACAGGGGGCAACACTGAAGCTTTCTTT. Variable domain in full (rest from reference TRBV19 and TRBJ1-1): DGGITQSPKYLFRKEGQNVTLSCEQNLNHDAMYWYRQDPGQGLRLIYYSQIVNDFQKGDIAEGYSVSREKKESFPLTVTSAQKNPTAFYLCASRTTGGNTEAFFGQGTRLTVV.

This chain uses TRBV5-1 with TRBJ2-5; D may be TRBD1 (6 bases). The V gene's germline CDR1 is SGHRS and CDR2 YFSETQ. Trimming removed 0 bases from V and 0 bases from J, with 9 bases in between. There are 15 residues in the CDR3. The CDR3 protein is CASSLAQGHQETQYF. The CDR3 bases are TGCGCCAGCAGCTTGGCACAGGGCCACCAAGAGACCCAGTACTTC.

V gene TRBV12-3 or TRBV12-4 combines with J gene TRBJ1-5; D remains unclear. CDR3 length equals 13 residues. With 7 bases removed from V and 5 bases from J, the gap between germline ends came to 12 bases. DNA for the CDR3: TGTGCCAGCAAGTTAACCGGGGATCAGCCCCAGCATTTT. This encodes CASKLTGDQPQHF.

The V call is TRBV4-1, the J call TRBJ1-1, with D unresolved. Germline V gene lookup returns CDR1 MGHRA and CDR2 YSYEKL. V dropped 1 base and J dropped 1 base, with 13 bases sitting between them. This CDR3 region has 16 residues. CDR3 nucleotides: TGCGCCAGCAGCCAAGTGTATGCGACTGCGAACACTGAAGCTTTCTTT. As protein: CASSQVYATANTEAFF.

The CDR3 DNA reads as TGTGCCAGCAGCATTGAAGCCGCGACGGGCTATGGCTACACCTTC. Amino acids: CASSIEAATGYGYTF. The genes are TRBV21-1 and TRBJ1-2. TRBV21-1 is shown as a pseudogene. CDR3 size: 15 residues.

The CDR3 spells CSVEGVQGTYEQYF. The CDR3 DNA sequence: TGCAGCGTTGAAGGCGTACAGGGAACCTACGAGCAGTACTTC. The V call is TRBV29-1, the J call TRBJ2-7, with a weak D call TRBD1 (6 bases). CDR3 length: 14 residues. The germline V and J ends were trimmed by 1 base and 2 bases, with 12 bases remaining between them. Germline CDR1 reads SQVTM; CDR2 reads ANQGSEA.

The chain joins TRBV20-1 to TRBJ1-2; possible D gene TRBD1, 6 bases. This CDR3 is built from 11 residues. Germline V CDR1 and CDR2: DFQATT, SNEGSKA (reference sequence). Deletions cut 4 bases from V and 6 bases from J, with 9 bases between. CDR3: CSAKQGDGYTF. In DNA, the CDR3 is TGCAGTGCTAAACAGGGTGATGGCTACACCTTC.

The V and J genes are TRBV5-1 and TRBJ1-5, with TRBD1 as a possible D gene (6 bases). Per germline, CDR1 SGHRS and CDR2 YFSETQ. The CDR3 has 13 residues. Trimming stripped 1 base from V and 7 bases from J, with 9 bases between. The DNA for the CDR3 is TGCGCCAGCAGCTTGACGGGGGGCCAGCCCCAGCATTTT. As protein: CASSLTGGQPQHF.

The chain joins TRBV5-1 to TRBJ1-1; TRBD1 aligns across 8 bases. The V gene end was trimmed by 2 bases and the J gene end by 7 bases; junction bases not matched to a gene: 7. Germline V gene sequence: CDR1 SGHRS, CDR2 YFSETQ. The CDR3 loop spans 14 amino acids. CDR3 nucleotide sequence: TGCGCCAGCAGCTTCCAGACAGGGGTTGGTGAAGCTTTCTTT. This translates into CASSFQTGVGEAFF.

The chain uses TRBV10-1 and TRBJ2-1, with D tentatively TRBD2 (6 bases). Trimming took off 4 bases at V and 5 bases at J, with 18 bases between the two ends. Germline lookup yields CDR1 WNHNN and CDR2 SYGVQD (reference sequence). The CDR3 consists of 16 residues. CDR3 protein: CASSAGVTRTDNEQFF. The CDR3 DNA reads TGCGCCAGCAGTGCGGGGGTGACTAGGACCGACAATGAGCAGTTCTTC.

J is TRBJ2-3 and V is TRBV5-6, with 9 bases aligning to TRBD2. J gave up 2 bases and V 1 base, and 8 bases lay outside the gene matches. This CDR3 comprises 17 residues. Per germline, CDR1 SGHDT and CDR2 YYEEEE. The CDR3 sequence: CASSLFRAGGITDTQYF. The CDR3 DNA follows: TGTGCCAGCAGCTTGTTTCGAGCGGGGGGTATCACAGATACGCAGTATTTT.

This CDR3 reads CASSLPDRDGETQYF. The CDR3 nucleotides read TGTGCCAGCAGCTTACCGGACAGGGATGGAGAGACCCAGTACTTC. The chain recombines TRBV5-4 with TRBJ2-5; 8 bases fit TRBD1. Per the germline V gene, CDR1 is SGHNT and CDR2 is YYREEE (reference sequence). The CDR3 runs to 15 residues. V lost 2 bases, J lost 4 bases, and 7 bases stayed unmatched.